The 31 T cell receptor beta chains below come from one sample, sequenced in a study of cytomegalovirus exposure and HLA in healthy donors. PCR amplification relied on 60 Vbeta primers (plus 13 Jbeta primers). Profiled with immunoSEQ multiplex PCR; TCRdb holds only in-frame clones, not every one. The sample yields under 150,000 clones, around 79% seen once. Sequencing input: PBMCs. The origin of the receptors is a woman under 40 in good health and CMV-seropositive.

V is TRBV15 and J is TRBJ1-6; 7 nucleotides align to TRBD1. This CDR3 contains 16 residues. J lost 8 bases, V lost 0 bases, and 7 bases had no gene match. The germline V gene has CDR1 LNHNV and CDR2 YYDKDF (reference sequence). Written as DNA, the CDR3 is TGTGCCACCAGCAGAGATAAGGGGGCGGCTTATTCACCCCTCCACTTT. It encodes CATSRDKGAAYSPLHF.

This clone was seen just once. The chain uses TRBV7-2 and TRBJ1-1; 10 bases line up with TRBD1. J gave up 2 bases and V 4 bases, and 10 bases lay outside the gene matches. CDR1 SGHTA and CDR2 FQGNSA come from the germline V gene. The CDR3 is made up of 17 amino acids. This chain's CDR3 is CASSSRTGGLGNTEAFF. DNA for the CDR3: TGTGCCAGCAGCTCCCGGACAGGGGGGTTGGGAAACACTGAAGCTTTCTTT.

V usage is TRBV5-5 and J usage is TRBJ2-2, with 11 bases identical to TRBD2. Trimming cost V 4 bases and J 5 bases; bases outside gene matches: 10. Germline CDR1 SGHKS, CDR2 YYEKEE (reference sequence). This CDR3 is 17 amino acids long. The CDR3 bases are TGTGCCAGCAGCCCTAATAGCGGGGGGGTTTATACCGGGGAGCTGTTTTTT. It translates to CASSPNSGGVYTGELFF.

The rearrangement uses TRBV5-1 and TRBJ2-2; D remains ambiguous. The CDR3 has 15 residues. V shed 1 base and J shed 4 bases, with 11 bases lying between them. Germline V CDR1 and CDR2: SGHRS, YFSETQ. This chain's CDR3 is CASSLSGHGTGELFF. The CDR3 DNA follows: TGCGCCAGCAGCTTGTCGGGTCACGGCACCGGGGAGCTGTTTTTT.

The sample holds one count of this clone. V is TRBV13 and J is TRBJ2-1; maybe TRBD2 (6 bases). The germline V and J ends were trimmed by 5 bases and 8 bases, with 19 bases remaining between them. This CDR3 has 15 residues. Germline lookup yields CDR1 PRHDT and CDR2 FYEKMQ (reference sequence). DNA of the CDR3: TGTGCCAGCAGCCCGCGGGGACCGGTAATGGATGAGCAGTTCTTC. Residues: CASSPRGPVMDEQFF.

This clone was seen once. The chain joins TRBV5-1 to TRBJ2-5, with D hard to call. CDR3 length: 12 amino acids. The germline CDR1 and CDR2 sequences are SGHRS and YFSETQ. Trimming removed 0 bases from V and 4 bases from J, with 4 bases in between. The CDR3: CASSLDSETQYF. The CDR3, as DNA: TGCGCCAGCAGCTTGGACTCAGAGACCCAGTACTTC.

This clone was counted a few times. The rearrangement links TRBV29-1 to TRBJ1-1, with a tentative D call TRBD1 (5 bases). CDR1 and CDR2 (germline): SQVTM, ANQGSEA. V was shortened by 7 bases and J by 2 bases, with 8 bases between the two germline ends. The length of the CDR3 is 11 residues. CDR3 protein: CSARENTEAFF. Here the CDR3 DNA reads TGCAGCGCCAGGGAAAACACTGAAGCTTTCTTT.

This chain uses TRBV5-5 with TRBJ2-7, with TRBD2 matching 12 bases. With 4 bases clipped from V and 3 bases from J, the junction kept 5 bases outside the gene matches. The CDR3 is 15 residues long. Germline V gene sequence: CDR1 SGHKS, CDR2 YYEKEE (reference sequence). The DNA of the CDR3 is TGTGCCAGCAGCGTGACTAGCGGGGGCAGCTACGAGCAGTACTTC. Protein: CASSVTSGGSYEQYF. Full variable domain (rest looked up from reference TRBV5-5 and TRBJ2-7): DAGVTQSPTHLIKTRGQQVTLRCSPISGHKSVSWYQQVLGQGPQFIFQYYEKEERGRGNFPDRFSARQFPNYSSELNVNALLLGDSALYLCASSVTSGGSYEQYFGPGTRLTVT.

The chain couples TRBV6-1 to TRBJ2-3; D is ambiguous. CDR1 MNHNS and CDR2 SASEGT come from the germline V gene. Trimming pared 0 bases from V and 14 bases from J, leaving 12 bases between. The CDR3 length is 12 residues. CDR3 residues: CASSEALSAAYF. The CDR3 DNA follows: TGTGCCAGCAGTGAAGCCCTCAGCGCAGCGTATTTT.

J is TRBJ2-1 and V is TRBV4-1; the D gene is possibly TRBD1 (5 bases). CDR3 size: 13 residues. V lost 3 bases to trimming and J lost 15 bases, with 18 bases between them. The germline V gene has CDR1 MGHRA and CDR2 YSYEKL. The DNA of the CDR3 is TGCGCCAGCAGCCAGTGGGGCGAACGATTGAGGTTCTTC. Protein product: CASSQWGERLRFF.

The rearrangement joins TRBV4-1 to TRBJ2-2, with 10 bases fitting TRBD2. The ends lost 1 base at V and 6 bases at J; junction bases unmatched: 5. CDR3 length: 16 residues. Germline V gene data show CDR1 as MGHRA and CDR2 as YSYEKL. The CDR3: CASSQVRLAGAGELFF. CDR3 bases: TGCGCCAGCAGCCAAGTCCGTCTAGCGGGGGCCGGGGAGCTGTTTTTT.

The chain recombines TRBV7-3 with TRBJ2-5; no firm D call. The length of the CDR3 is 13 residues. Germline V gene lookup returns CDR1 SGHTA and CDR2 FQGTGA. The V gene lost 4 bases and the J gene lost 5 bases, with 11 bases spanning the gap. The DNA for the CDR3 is TGTGCCAGCAGCTCCCACCCCGGGGAGACCCAGTACTTC. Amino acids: CASSSHPGETQYF.

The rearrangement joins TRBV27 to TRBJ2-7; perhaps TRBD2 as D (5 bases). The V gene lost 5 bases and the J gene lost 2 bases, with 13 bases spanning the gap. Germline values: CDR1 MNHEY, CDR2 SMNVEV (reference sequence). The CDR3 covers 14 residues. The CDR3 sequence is CASSQRGQTYEQYF. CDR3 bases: TGTGCCAGCAGTCAACGAGGGCAGACCTACGAGCAGTACTTC.

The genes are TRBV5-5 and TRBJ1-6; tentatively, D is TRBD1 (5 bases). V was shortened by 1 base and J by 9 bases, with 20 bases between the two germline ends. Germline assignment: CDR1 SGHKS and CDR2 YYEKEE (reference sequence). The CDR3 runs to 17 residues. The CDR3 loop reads CASSLPPYGGETSPLHF. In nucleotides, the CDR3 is TGTGCCAGCAGCTTGCCCCCTTATGGGGGGGAGACTTCACCCCTCCACTTT.

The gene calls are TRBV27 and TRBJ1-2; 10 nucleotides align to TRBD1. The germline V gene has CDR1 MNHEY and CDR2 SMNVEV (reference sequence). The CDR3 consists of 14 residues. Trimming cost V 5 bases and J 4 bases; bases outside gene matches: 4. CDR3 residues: CASSTRDRGYGYTF. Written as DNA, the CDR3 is TGTGCCAGCAGTACCCGGGACAGGGGCTATGGCTACACCTTC.

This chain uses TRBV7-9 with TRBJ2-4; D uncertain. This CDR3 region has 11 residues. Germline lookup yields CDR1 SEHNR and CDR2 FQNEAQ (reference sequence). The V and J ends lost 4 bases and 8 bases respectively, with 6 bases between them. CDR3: CASSSFHIQYF. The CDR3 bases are TGTGCCAGCAGCTCTTTCCACATTCAGTACTTC. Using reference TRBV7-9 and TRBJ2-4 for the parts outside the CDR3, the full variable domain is DTGVSQNPRHKITKRGQNVTFRCDPISEHNRLYWYRQTLGQGPEFLTYFQNEAQLEKSRLLSDRFSAERPKGSFSTLEIQRTEQGDSAMYLCASSSFHIQYFGAGTRLSVL.

The CDR3 spells CASSVAARGAGNIQYF. CDR3 bases: TGTGCCAGCAGCGTAGCTGCGCGGGGGGCCGGGAACATTCAGTACTTC. The chain joins TRBV9 to TRBJ2-4, with 8 bases lining up with TRBD2. CDR3 length: 16 residues. J lost 7 bases, V lost 0 bases, and 9 bases had no gene match. The germline V gene has CDR1 SGDLS and CDR2 YYNGEE.

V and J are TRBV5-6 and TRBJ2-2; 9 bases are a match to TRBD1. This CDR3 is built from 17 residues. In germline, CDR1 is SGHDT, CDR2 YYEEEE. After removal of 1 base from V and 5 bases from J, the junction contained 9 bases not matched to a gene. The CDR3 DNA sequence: TGTGCCAGCAGCTTGCGTACACAGGGGGCGAGTACCGGGGAGCTGTTTTTT. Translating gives CASSLRTQGASTGELFF.

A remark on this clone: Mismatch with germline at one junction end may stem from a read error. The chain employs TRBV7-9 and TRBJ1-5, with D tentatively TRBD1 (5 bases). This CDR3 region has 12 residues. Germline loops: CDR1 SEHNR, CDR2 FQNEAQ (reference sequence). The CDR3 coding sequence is TGTTCCAGCAGCTACGGGGGGGGGCCCCAGCATTTT. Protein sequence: CSSSYGGGPQHF.

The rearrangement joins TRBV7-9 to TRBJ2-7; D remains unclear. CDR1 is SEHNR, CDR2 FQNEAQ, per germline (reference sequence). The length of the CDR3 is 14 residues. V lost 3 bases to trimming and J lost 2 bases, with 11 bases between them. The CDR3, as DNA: TGTGCCAGCAGCTTTGTTGTCAGGCCCTACGAGCAGTACTTC. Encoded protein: CASSFVVRPYEQYF.

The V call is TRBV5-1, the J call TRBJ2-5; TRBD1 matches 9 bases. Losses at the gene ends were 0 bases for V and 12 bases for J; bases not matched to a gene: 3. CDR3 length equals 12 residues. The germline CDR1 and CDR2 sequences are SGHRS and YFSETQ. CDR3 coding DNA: TGCGCCAGCAGCTTGGATAGGACAGGGGAGTACTTC. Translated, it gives CASSLDRTGEYF.

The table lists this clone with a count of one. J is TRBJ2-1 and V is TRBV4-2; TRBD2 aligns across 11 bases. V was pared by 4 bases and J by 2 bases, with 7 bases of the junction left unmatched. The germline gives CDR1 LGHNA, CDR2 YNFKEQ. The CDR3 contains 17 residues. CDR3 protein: CASSRLTSGGAYNEQFF. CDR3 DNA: TGTGCCAGCAGCCGCCTAACTAGCGGGGGAGCCTACAATGAGCAGTTCTTC.

In DNA form, the CDR3 reads TGTGCCAGCAGCTTGCGGACAGGGGTAGAGACCCAGTACTTC. Its protein is CASSLRTGVETQYF. The rearrangement uses TRBV5-6 and TRBJ2-5; the match to TRBD1 covers 9 bases. V was clipped by 1 base and J by 4 bases; unmatched bases: 2. The CDR3 sequence is 14 residues long. From germline, CDR1 is SGHDT and CDR2 YYEEEE. Drawing the rest from reference TRBV5-6 and TRBJ2-5, the complete variable domain is DAGVTQSPTHLIKTRGQQVTLRCSPKSGHDTVSWYQQALGQGPQFIFQYYEEEERQRGNFPDRFSGHQFPNYSSELNVNALLLGDSALYLCASSLRTGVETQYFGPGTRLLVL.

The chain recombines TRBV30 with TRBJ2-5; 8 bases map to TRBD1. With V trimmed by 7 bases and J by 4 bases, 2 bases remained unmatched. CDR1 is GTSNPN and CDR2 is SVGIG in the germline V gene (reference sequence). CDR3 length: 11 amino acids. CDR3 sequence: CAFDRGETQYF. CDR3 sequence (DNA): TGTGCCTTCGACAGGGGAGAGACCCAGTACTTC.

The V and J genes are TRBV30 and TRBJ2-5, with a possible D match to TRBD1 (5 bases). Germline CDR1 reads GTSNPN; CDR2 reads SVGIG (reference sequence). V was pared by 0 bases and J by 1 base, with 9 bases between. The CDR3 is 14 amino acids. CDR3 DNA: TGTGCCTGGAGTGTTGGGGCTTCCCAAGAGACCCAGTACTTC. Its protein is CAWSVGASQETQYF.

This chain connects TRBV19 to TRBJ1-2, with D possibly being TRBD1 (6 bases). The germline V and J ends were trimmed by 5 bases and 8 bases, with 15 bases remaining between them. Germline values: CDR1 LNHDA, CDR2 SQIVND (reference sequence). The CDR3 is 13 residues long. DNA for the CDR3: TGTGCCAGTAGTTTTGGACAGTTGGGAGGCTACACCTTC. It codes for CASSFGQLGGYTF.

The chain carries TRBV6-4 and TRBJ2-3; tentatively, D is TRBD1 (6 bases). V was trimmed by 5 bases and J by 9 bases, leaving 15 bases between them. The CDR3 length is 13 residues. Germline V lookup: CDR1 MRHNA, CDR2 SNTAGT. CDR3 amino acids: CASSTYEGETQYF. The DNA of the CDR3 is TGTGCCAGCAGTACGTACGAGGGGGAAACGCAGTATTTT.

The CDR3 DNA is TGTGCCAGCAGCCAATTCGGAGGGGGCCTTATGTACAATGAGCAGTTCTTC. This translates into CASSQFGGGLMYNEQFF. The chain recombines TRBV14 with TRBJ2-1; the D gene is possibly TRBD1 (7 bases). Germline V gives CDR1 SGHDN, CDR2 FVKESK. Trimming took 2 bases from V and 4 from J, leaving 18 bases between them. The CDR3 extends over 17 amino acids. Full variable domain (remainder filled in from reference TRBV14 and TRBJ2-1): EAGVTQFPSHSVIEKGQTVTLRCDPISGHDNLYWYRRVMGKEIKFLLHFVKESKQDESGMPNNRFLAERTGGTYSTLKVQPAELEDSGVYFCASSQFGGGLMYNEQFFGPGTRLTVL.

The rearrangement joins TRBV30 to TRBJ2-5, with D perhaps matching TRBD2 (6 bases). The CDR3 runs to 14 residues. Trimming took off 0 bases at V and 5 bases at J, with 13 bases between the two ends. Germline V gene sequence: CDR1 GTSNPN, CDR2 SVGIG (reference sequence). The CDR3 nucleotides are TGTGCCTGGAGTGTACCCGGGGCGGGGGAGACCCAGTACTTC. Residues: CAWSVPGAGETQYF.

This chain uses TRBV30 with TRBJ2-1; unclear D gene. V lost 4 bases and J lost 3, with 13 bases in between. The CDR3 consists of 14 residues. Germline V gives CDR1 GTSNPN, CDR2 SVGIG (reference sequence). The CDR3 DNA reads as TGTGCCTGGAATTTGGGCAGAAACTACAATGAGCAGTTCTTC. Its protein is CAWNLGRNYNEQFF.

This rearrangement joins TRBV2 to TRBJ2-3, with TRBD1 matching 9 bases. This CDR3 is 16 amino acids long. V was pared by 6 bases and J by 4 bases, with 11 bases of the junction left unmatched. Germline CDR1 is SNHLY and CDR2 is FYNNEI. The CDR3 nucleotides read TGTGCCAGCAGGCCCCCGGGGACAGGGAGGCCAGATACGCAGTATTTT. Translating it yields CASRPPGTGRPDTQYF.